This is a list of T cell receptor beta chains from one sample in a study of cytomegalovirus exposure and HLA in healthy donors. TCRdb's copy holds only in-frame clones and misses some; the assay was immunoSEQ multiplex PCR. This sample yields about 110,000 clones, of which 60% to 80% are seen a single time; less than 2.5% belongs to the top ten. The sample taken for sequencing was PBMCs. The receptor set was obtained from a man between 18 and 29 years old in good health and CMV-seronegative. The CDR3 runs from the conserved cysteine through the conserved F or W. A D gene is named only where the DNA matches it firmly. A clone size is listed for some rows: how often the clone was seen (once, few, many), or a class if it is expanded.

clone_size,v_call,d_call,j_call,cdr3_aa,cdr3_nt
once,TRBV27,-,TRBJ1-2,CASSQDRAYGYTF,TGTGCCAGCAGTCAGGACAGAGCCTATGGCTACACCTTC
-,TRBV6-6,-,TRBJ2-1,CATADSLNEQFF,TGTGCCACAGCGGACAGCTTGAATGAGCAGTTCTTC
-,TRBV5-6,TRBD2,TRBJ2-3,CASSFRIAGRTDTQYF,TGTGCCAGCAGCTTCAGGATAGCGGGCCGCACAGATACGCAGTATTTT
-,TRBV19,-,TRBJ2-3,CASSIEVRLGTDTQYF,TGTGCCAGTAGTATAGAGGTCAGACTTGGCACAGATACGCAGTATTTT
once,TRBV6-1,-,TRBJ2-1,CASCGQSFNNEQFF,TGTGCCAGCTGCGGACAGAGCTTCAACAATGAGCAGTTCTTC
-,TRBV6-6,-,TRBJ1-2,CASSTGHAYGYTF,TGTGCCAGCAGTACGGGACACGCCTATGGCTACACCTTC
once,TRBV5-4,-,TRBJ1-2,CASSLVERRSGYTF,TGTGCCAGCAGCTTGGTTGAACGGAGAAGCGGCTACACCTTC
-,TRBV13,TRBD2,TRBJ2-7,CASSLGGTLYEQYF,TGTGCCAGCAGCTTGGGGGGGACCCTTTACGAGCAGTACTTC
-,TRBV6-5,-,TRBJ2-5,CASTQTYRQETQYF,TGTGCCAGCACCCAGACTTACAGGCAGGAGACCCAGTACTTC
-,TRBV5-8,-,TRBJ2-6,CASNARGPGANVLTF,TGTGCCAGCAACGCCCGGGGTCCTGGGGCCAACGTCCTGACTTTC
few,TRBV5-4,-,TRBJ2-1,CASSLVPHNEQFF,TGTGCCAGCAGCTTGGTCCCTCACAATGAGCAGTTCTTC
-,TRBV7-2,TRBD2,TRBJ2-3,CASSLERLIAGRADTQYF,TGTGCCAGCAGCTTAGAACGACTAATAGCGGGGCGGGCAGATACGCAGTATTTT
-,TRBV6-1,-,TRBJ2-1,CASSGLGSSYNEQFF,TGTGCCAGCAGTGGTCTGGGGAGCTCCTACAATGAGCAGTTCTTC
-,TRBV4-3,TRBD2,TRBJ2-7,CASSHVRAGTKKAYEQYF,TGCGCCAGCAGCCATGTTAGGGCAGGGACTAAAAAAGCCTACGAGCAGTACTTC
-,TRBV5-1,TRBD1,TRBJ1-6,CASRKGQGNSPLHF,TGCGCCAGCAGAAAGGGACAGGGCAATTCACCCCTCCACTTT
-,TRBV7-9,-,TRBJ1-5,CASQGGSIQPQHF,TGTGCCTCTCAGGGTGGGTCTATTCAGCCCCAGCATTTT
-,TRBV4-3,-,TRBJ1-2,CASSQETRGFGYTF,TGCGCCAGCAGCCAAGAGACAAGGGGGTTTGGCTACACCTTC
-,TRBV4-3,TRBD1,TRBJ2-1,CASSQATGGAYNEQFF,TGCGCCAGCAGCCAGGCGACAGGGGGCGCTTACAATGAGCAGTTCTTC
-,TRBV2,TRBD2,TRBJ2-3,CASRRTSPPSTDTQYF,TGTGCCAGCAGACGGACTAGCCCCCCTAGCACAGATACGCAGTATTTT
-,TRBV11-2,TRBD1,TRBJ2-1,CASSSSDRGDNEQFF,TGTGCCAGCAGTTCATCCGACAGGGGGGACAATGAGCAGTTCTTC
-,TRBV5-4,-,TRBJ2-5,CASSLRGARETQYF,TGTGCCAGCAGCTTACGGGGGGCAAGAGAGACCCAGTACTTC
-,TRBV6-6,-,TRBJ1-4,CASSRGSAINEKLFF,TGTGCCAGCAGCCGCGGTTCAGCGATTAATGAAAAACTGTTTTTT
-,TRBV7-2,TRBD2,TRBJ2-5,CASSLWGGETQYF,TGTGCCAGCAGCTTATGGGGGGGGGAGACCCAGTACTTC
few,TRBV25-1,-,TRBJ1-1,CASSAHPTAGQNTEAFF,TGTGCCAGCAGTGCCCACCCTACCGCAGGGCAAAACACTGAAGCTTTCTTT
-,TRBV6-4,TRBD2,TRBJ2-3,CASSAGGDTQYF,TGTGCCAGCTCTGCCGGGGGGGATACGCAGTATTTT